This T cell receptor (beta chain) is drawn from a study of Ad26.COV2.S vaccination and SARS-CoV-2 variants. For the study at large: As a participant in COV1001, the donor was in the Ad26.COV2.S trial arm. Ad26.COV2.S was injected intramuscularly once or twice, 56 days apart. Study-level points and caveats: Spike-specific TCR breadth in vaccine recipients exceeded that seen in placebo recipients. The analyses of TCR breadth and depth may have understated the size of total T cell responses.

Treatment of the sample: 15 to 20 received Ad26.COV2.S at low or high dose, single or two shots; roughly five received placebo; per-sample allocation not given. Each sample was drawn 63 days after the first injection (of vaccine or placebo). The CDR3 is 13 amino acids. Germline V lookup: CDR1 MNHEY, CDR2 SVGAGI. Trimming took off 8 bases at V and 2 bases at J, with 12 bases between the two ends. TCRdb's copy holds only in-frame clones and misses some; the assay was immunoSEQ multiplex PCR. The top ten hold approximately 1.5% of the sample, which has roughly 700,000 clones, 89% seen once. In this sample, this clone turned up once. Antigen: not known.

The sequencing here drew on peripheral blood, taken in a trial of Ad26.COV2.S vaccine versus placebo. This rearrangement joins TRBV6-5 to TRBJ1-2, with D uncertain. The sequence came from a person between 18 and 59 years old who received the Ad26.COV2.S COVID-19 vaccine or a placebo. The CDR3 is CASVRGGNYGYTF. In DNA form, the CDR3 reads TGTGCCAGCGTACGTGGCGGGAACTATGGCTACACCTTC.